Reported below is one T cell receptor beta chain. Its specificity is unknown. Clones were read by immunoSEQ multiplex PCR, and TCRdb kept only the in-frame ones, dropping some. The profile covers 110,000 or so clones, with about 91% appearing a single time and approximately 0.6% taken by the ten largest. The germline V gene encodes CDR1 MNHNY and CDR2 SVGAGI (reference sequence). The CDR3 sequence is 12 residues long. Between the trimmed V and J ends, which lost 7 bases and 0 bases, there was a span of 4 bases. CD4+CD25+CD127- Tregs, CD4+CD25- non-Tregs, CD4 and CD8 cells were sorted. This record belongs to a study of Tregs in tolerant kidney transplant recipients. Whole-study results and caveats: Biological reproducibility was not directly addressed, but technical replication error appeared minimal. Few patients were studied, so findings need validation in larger groups. Expanding Tregs on activated donor B cells appeared to best identify donor-specific TCRbeta clones.

The V gene is TRBV6-6, the J gene TRBJ1-5; D not certain. The clonotype comes from a human donor in good health. Specimen: CD4+ T cells from blood. The DNA for the CDR3 is TGTGCCAGCACACTTAGCAATCAGCCCCAGCATTTT. It yields the protein CASTLSNQPQHF.